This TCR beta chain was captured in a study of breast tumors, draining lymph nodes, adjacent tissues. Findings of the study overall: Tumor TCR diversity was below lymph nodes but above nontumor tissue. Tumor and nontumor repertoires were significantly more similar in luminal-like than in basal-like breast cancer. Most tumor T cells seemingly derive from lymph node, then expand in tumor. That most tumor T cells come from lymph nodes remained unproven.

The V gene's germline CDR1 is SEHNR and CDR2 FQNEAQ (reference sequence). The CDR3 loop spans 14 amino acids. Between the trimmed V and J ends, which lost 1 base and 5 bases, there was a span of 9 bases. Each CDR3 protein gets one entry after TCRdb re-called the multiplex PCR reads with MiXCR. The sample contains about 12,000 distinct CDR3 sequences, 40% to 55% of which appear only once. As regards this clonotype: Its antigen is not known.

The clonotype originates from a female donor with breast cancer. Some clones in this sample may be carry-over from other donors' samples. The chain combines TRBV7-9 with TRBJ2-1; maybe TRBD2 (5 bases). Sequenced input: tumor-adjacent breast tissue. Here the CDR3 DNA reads TGTGCCAGCAGCTTAGGGACTGTAAACAATGAGCAGTTCTTC. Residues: CASSLGTVNNEQFF.